The source of this T cell receptor beta chain is a study of T cells in Graves' hyperthyroidism and ophthalmopathy (dated by TCRdb to about 2019). In the study overall: TCR V-J signatures able to tell the groups apart were searched for in a discovery cohort of approximately 95 patients, of whom roughly 42 had Graves' ophthalmopathy and around 57 had stable Graves' hyperthyroidism. Prospective prediction of ophthalmopathy was tested in an independent validation cohort consisting of fewer than 20 hyperthyroidism patients and about 17 patients who later progressed to ophthalmopathy. For training and testing, the 80 to 100 patients in the discovery cohort were randomly divided in a 7:3 ratio. In addition, the study compared T-cell repertoires in thyroid tissue and in blood from six Graves' hyperthyroidism patients. After sampling, hyperthyroidism patients received methimazole starting at 30 mg daily, and ophthalmopathy patients received high-dose intravenous methylprednisolone. TCR Vbeta CDR3 sequencing of 135 peripheral blood samples (fewer than 45 ophthalmopathy, 75 to 85 hyperthyroidism and roughly 17 progressor patients) is reported in the paper. The full study reports these points: In cross-validation, a model built on a 13 V-J signature told ophthalmopathy apart from stable hyperthyroidism with under 90% sensitivity and 81% to 82% specificity, and in testing the same model reached 80%/75%. Most expanded thyroid clonotypes (frequency above 0.001) were also detected in blood, suggesting blood repertoires may reflect thyroid immune responses. In validation, progression to ophthalmopathy was predicted by the model with roughly 71% sensitivity and 72.22% specificity, a median of approximately 6.5 months before onset. No statistical method was used to fix the sample size in advance, and group allocation was not hidden from the investigators.

CDR1 SGHRS and CDR2 YFSETQ were looked up in the germline V gene. The CDR3 spans 14 residues, from the cysteine through the phenylalanine. CDR3 DNA is the only sequence kept; it has 42 bases, read in frame from the first base. V gives up 4 bases and J gives up 0 bases, and the segment between their germline ends measures 11 bases. Patients with uncontrolled infections, other autoimmune diseases, pregnancy or lactation were excluded. Clinical symptoms, serum thyroxine and TRAb, thyroid ultrasound, and orbital computed tomography formed the basis for the diagnoses. Total RNA was extracted with Trizol reagent, and quality was checked on an Agilent 2100 Bioanalyzer. The TCR beta CDR3 regions were amplified from the RNA transcripts. For the first round of RT-PCR on the TCR CDR3, the HTBI primer set was used together with the Qiagen OneStep RT-PCR kit. The libraries were constructed in a second round of multiplex PCR and then size-selected and purified. Sequencing of the libraries was done on an Illumina HiSeq2000 using paired-end 100 bp reads. On the authors' methods: Raw data were processed with SOAPnuke, discarding reads with adapters, uncalled bases, mean Phred below 15, or no exact constant-primer or identifier match. High-quality paired reads were merged using COPE v1.2.5, and each unique nucleotide sequence was defined as a clonotype. MiTCR v1.1 was used to align the clonotypes against IMGT TRBV, TRBD and TRBJ reference segments. The analysis was restricted to V-J combinations with a frequency above 0.0001, which together covered roughly 99% of the repertoires. A TCS score was defined as the ratio between F50 (clonal expansion) and ExV (chaos), using BLOSUM62-based TCRdist between CDR3 peptides within each V-J. Welch's t-statistics and random forest reduced around 520 V-J features to roughly 13, which were used in a naive Bayes classifier (R e1071). The Morisita-Horn index was used to measure how similar the thyroid and blood repertoires were. TCRdb cleaned the public reads at Q25 with fastp, built clones with MiXCR and kept in-frame beta chains. Here each entry gathers all rows of one CDR3 protein and keeps the most common genes and DNA. It is TCRdb's table, rather than the study itself, that gives the V and J calls and clone size. The sample includes 550,000 to 700,000 distinct CDR3 sequences, with about half observed a single time. The ten largest clonotypes hold 15% to 20% of the sample.

A note on this clonotype: Its antigen is currently not known. Per-base qualities were not stored, and no clone one base away is much larger.

The material sequenced was peripheral blood or thyroid tissue (not recorded which). This sequence uses TRBV5-1 and TRBJ2-7; the D call is tentative, TRBD1 or TRBD2, as each matches 5 bases. The receptor comes from an adult woman with Graves' disease, either hyperthyroidism or ophthalmopathy (not recorded which). The nucleotide sequence reads as follows: TGCGCCAGCAGCCGGGGCGGCTTCTCCTACGAGCAGTACTTC. Its product reads: CASSRGGFSYEQYF.